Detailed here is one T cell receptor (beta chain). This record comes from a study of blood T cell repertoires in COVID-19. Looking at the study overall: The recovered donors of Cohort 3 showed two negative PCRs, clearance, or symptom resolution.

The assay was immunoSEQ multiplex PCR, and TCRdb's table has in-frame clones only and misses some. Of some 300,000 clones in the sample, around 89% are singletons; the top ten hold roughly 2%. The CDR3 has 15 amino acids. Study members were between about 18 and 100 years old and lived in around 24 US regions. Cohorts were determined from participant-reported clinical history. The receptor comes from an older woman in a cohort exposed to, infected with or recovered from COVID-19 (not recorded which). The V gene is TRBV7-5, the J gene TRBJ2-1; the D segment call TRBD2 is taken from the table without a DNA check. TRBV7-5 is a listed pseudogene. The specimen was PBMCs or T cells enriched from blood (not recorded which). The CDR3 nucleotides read TGTGCCAGAAGACCCGAGCGGGAGGGTCGTAATGAGCAGTTCTTC. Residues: CARRPEREGRNEQFF.